The 13 T cell receptor beta chains reported below all come from one sample, sequenced in a study of blood T cell repertoires in COVID-19. Assay: immunoSEQ multiplex PCR; the TCRdb copy retains only in-frame clones and omits some. The sample lists 45,000 to 55,000 clones, roughly 87% occurring once. Sequenced input: peripheral blood. These receptors all come from a human donor in a cohort sampled during active COVID-19.

V gene TRBV5-4 combines with J gene TRBJ2-3; a possible D gene is TRBD2 (6 bases). Germline V gene sequence: CDR1 SGHNT, CDR2 YYREEE (reference sequence). The ends were cut back, 4 bases at V and 2 bases at J, with 14 bases in the middle. This CDR3 has 15 amino acids. CDR3 sequence reads: CASSRTEGYTDTQYF. The CDR3 DNA sequence: TGTGCCAGCAGCCGCACGGAGGGGTACACAGATACGCAGTATTTT. Together with reference TRBV5-4 and TRBJ2-3, the CDR3 gives the full variable domain: ETGVTQSPTHLIKTRGQQVTLRCSSQSGHNTVSWYQQALGQGPQFIFQYYREEENGRGNFPPRFSGLQFPNYSSELNVNALELDDSALYLCASSRTEGYTDTQYFGPGTRLTVL.

The chain couples TRBV5-4 to TRBJ2-6; 7 bases agree with TRBD2. The V gene's germline CDR1 is SGHNT and CDR2 YYREEE (reference sequence). The CDR3 covers 18 residues. The trim removed 4 bases at V and 0 bases at J, leaving 10 bases unmatched. The CDR3 bases are TGTGCCAGCAGCCCCGGGGGGACCGGGGTCTCTGGGGCCAACGTCCTGACTTTC. This codes for CASSPGGTGVSGANVLTF.

V gene TRBV29-1 combines with J gene TRBJ2-1; possibly TRBD2 for D (7 bases). This CDR3 contains 13 residues. V was cut by 4 bases and J by 6 bases, with 13 bases left in between. Germline V gives CDR1 SQVTM, CDR2 ANQGSEA. CDR3 region: CSVGGGGANEQFF. The CDR3 DNA follows: TGCAGCGTTGGAGGTGGGGGGGCCAATGAGCAGTTCTTC.

The V call is TRBV19, the J call TRBJ1-4, with 9 positions matching TRBD1. Germline V CDR1 and CDR2: LNHDA, SQIVND (reference sequence). There are 14 residues in the CDR3. Trimming took 6 bases from V and 10 from J; bases not matched to a gene: 9. The CDR3, as DNA: TGTGCCAGTAGGAGGAACAGGGGGCTTGGAAAACTGTTTTTT. It encodes CASRRNRGLGKLFF.

The V gene is TRBV2, the J gene TRBJ2-5; the match to TRBD1 covers 8 bases. The length of the CDR3 is 12 residues. Germline V gives CDR1 SNHLY, CDR2 FYNNEI. V shed 11 bases, J shed 4 bases, and the junction held 6 bases outside the gene matches. CDR3 DNA sequence: TGTGCCTCGGGACAGGCGGTAGAGACCCAGTACTTC. Translation: CASGQAVETQYF. Looking up the rest from reference TRBV2 and TRBJ2-5 gives the full variable domain: EPEVTQTPSHQVTQMGQEVILRCVPISNHLYFYWYRQILGQKVEFLVSFYNNEISEKSEIFDDQFSVERPDGSNFTLKIRSTKLEDSAMYFCASGQAVETQYFGPGTRLLVL.

The rearrangement joins TRBV12-3 or TRBV12-4 to TRBJ1-1; a weak D match, TRBD1 (6 bases). The CDR3 loop spans 12 amino acids. The V and J ends lost 5 bases and 4 bases respectively, with 8 bases between them. DNA for the CDR3: TGTGCCAGCAGTATCAGGGGCACTGAAGCTTTCTTT. It translates to CASSIRGTEAFF.

Here the CDR3 reads CASSLLSSGVYTGELFF. The CDR3 DNA is TGTGCCAGCAGTTTATTGTCTAGCGGGGTATACACCGGGGAGCTGTTTTTT. The chain uses TRBV27 and TRBJ2-2, with 9 bases identical to TRBD2. V lost 1 base to trimming and J lost 3 bases; unmatched junction nucleotides: 6. The CDR3 is 17 residues long. The germline V gene encodes CDR1 MNHEY and CDR2 SMNVEV (reference sequence).

As DNA, the CDR3 is TGTGCCAGCAGTTGGACAGTCAATCAGCCCCAGCATTTT. Encoded protein: CASSWTVNQPQHF. The chain has TRBV27 and TRBJ1-5; possible D gene TRBD1, 6 bases. V dropped 4 bases and J dropped 3 bases, with 7 bases sitting between them. The CDR3 contains 13 residues. CDR1 MNHEY and CDR2 SMNVEV come from the germline V gene (reference sequence).

This chain joins TRBV4-1 and TRBJ1-5; TRBD1 matches 9 bases. The CDR3 totals 19 residues. The V segment lost 3 bases and the J segment 0 bases; nucleotides outside the gene matches: 12. The germline V gene has CDR1 MGHRA and CDR2 YSYEKL. The CDR3 protein is CASSQGPTGGAVSNQPQHF. The CDR3 bases are TGCGCCAGCAGCCAGGGTCCCACAGGGGGCGCGGTTAGCAATCAGCCCCAGCATTTT.

The chain combines TRBV24-1 with TRBJ2-3; TRBD1 matches at 9 bases. Trimming took 6 bases from V and 5 from J; bases not matched to a gene: 8. Germline loops: CDR1 KGHDR, CDR2 SFDVKD. The CDR3 covers 15 residues. This CDR3 is CATSRTGAGKDTQYF. The CDR3 bases are TGTGCCACCAGTCGGACAGGGGCTGGAAAAGATACGCAGTATTTT.

The CDR3 here is CASSEALDNKNIQYF. The CDR3 DNA reads as TGTGCCAGCAGTGAAGCGTTAGACAACAAAAACATTCAGTACTTC. The chain carries TRBV6-1 and TRBJ2-4; D call uncertain. Germline CDR1 and CDR2: MNHNS and SASEGT. The V end lost 0 bases, the J end lost 3 bases, and 9 bases lay between the germline ends. This CDR3 has 15 amino acids.

Turning to this clone: The junction shows a germline mismatch at one end, possibly a read error. J is TRBJ2-5 and V is TRBV7-9; TRBD2 aligns across 9 bases. CDR3 length: 16 residues. In germline, CDR1 is SEHNR, CDR2 FQNEAQ (reference sequence). The DNA for the CDR3 is TGTGCCAGCAGCTTAGTTCCACTAGCGGGTCAAGAGGCCCAGTACTTC. Protein sequence: CASSLVPLAGQEAQYF.

The sample holds one count of this clone. The V gene is TRBV5-4, the J gene TRBJ1-1, with 11 bases fitting TRBD1. CDR1 and CDR2 (germline): SGHNT, YYREEE (reference sequence). V lost 3 bases, J lost 6 bases, and 1 base stayed unmatched. This CDR3 region has 13 residues. In DNA form, the CDR3 reads TGTGCCAGCAGCTGGGACAGGGGGGCTGAAGCTTTCTTT. Translated, it gives CASSWDRGAEAFF.